The 28 T cell receptor beta chains listed next were all sequenced from one sample in a study of T-cell reconstitution after alpha-beta-depleted transplantation in children. Preparation of the TCRbeta library involved a method that used unique molecular identifiers. TCRdb re-called the PCR reads through MiXCR, storing one row per CDR3 protein. The sample contains 200,000 or so distinct CDR3 sequences, approximately 8.4% of which appear only once. The sequences come from PBMCs, mostly from graft donor cells, collected 360 days after TCRalphabeta/CD19-depleted stem cell transplant. These receptors were collected from a male patient between 2 and 15 years old who had a stem cell transplant for acute myeloid leukemia, so the T cells may come from the graft donor.

This clonotype was recorded at least ten times. The chain couples TRBV7-2 to TRBJ2-1, with D uncertain. Germline lookup yields CDR1 SGHTA and CDR2 FQGNSA. CDR3 length equals 17 residues. V was clipped by 0 bases and J by 0 bases, with 12 bases between them. CDR3 DNA sequence: TGTGCCAGCAGCTTAGCCCCCTTTAGGAGCTCCTACAATGAGCAGTTCTTC. Translating gives CASSLAPFRSSYNEQFF.

This clonotype showed up many times. The chain carries TRBV24-1 and TRBJ2-7, with 7 bases aligning to TRBD2. This CDR3 spans 14 amino acids. Looked up from germline, CDR1 is KGHDR and CDR2 is SFDVKD. Trimming at V came to 0 bases and at J to 8 bases, leaving 6 bases not matched to a gene. The CDR3 DNA sequence: TGTGCCACCAGTGATTTGTGTGGGAGGGCCCAGCAGTACTTC. It yields the protein CATSDLCGRAQQYF.

The chain is built from TRBV6-1 and TRBJ2-7; D may match TRBD1 or TRBD2 (5 bases each). Germline V lookup: CDR1 MNHNS, CDR2 SASEGT. V dropped 6 bases and J dropped 1 base, with 16 bases sitting between them. The CDR3 is 15 residues long. The CDR3 is CASSSGHWRSYEQYF. CDR3 coding DNA: TGTGCCAGCAGCAGCGGACACTGGCGTTCCTACGAGCAGTACTTC.

This chain's CDR3 is CASSIGGQDNQPQHF. CDR3 coding DNA: TGTGCCAGCAGTATCGGCGGACAGGACAATCAGCCCCAGCATTTT. The genes are TRBV12-3 or TRBV12-4 and TRBJ1-5, with 7 positions matching TRBD1. The CDR3 loop spans 15 amino acids. J gave up 3 bases and V 5 bases, and 7 bases lay outside the gene matches.

The rearrangement joins TRBV2 to TRBJ2-6, with 13 bases that match TRBD2. The germline V gene has CDR1 SNHLY and CDR2 FYNNEI. With 5 bases clipped from V and 4 bases from J, the junction kept 5 bases outside the gene matches. This CDR3 is 17 amino acids long. The DNA of the CDR3 is TGTGCCAGCAGTCGCGGACTAGCGGGGGTCGGGGCCAACGTCCTGACTTTC. Its protein is CASSRGLAGVGANVLTF.

This clonotype has more than one count but fewer than ten. J is TRBJ2-1 and V is TRBV7-9, with D unclear. The CDR3 consists of 10 residues. CDR1 SEHNR and CDR2 FQNEAQ come from the germline V gene (reference sequence). Between the trimmed V and J ends, which lost 5 bases and 14 bases, there was a span of 10 bases. This CDR3 reads CASSHGVKFF. The CDR3 nucleotides read TGTGCCAGCAGCCATGGAGTGAAGTTCTTC.

The genes are TRBV12-3 or TRBV12-4 and TRBJ1-2, with TRBD1 identical over 7 bases. V lost 7 bases, J lost 8 bases, and 7 bases stayed unmatched. The CDR3 length is 12 residues. The CDR3 region has the DNA TGTGCCAGCAATAACAGGGGAGTAGGCTACACCTTC. Its translation: CASNNRGVGYTF.

The chain joins TRBV11-2 to TRBJ2-7; TRBD2 agrees at 8 bases. This CDR3 spans 15 amino acids. V was pared by 5 bases and J by 3 bases, with 9 bases of the junction left unmatched. Germline loops: CDR1 SGHAT, CDR2 FQNNGV. The CDR3 bases are TGTGCCAGCAGCGATGTTCGGGGGGGGATCTACGAGCAGTACTTC. It encodes CASSDVRGGIYEQYF. The whole variable domain, remainder taken from reference TRBV11-2 and TRBJ2-7, is EAGVAQSPRYKIIEKRQSVAFWCNPISGHATLYWYQQILGQGPKLLIQFQNNGVVDDSQLPKDRFSAERLKGVDSTLKIQPAKLEDSAVYLCASSDVRGGIYEQYFGPGTRLTVT.

CDR3 region: CASSPQEAAVAPQHF. The CDR3 DNA sequence: TGTGCCAGCTCCCCCCAGGAGGCCGCGGTTGCGCCCCAGCATTTT. J is TRBJ1-5 and V is TRBV28; D remains unclear. The V gene lost 8 bases and the J gene lost 9 bases, with 23 bases spanning the gap. This CDR3 comprises 15 residues. Per germline, CDR1 MDHEN and CDR2 SYDVKM.

This clonotype has a handful of counts. The chain links TRBV5-5 to TRBJ2-7; 9 bases agree with TRBD2. Germline CDR1 reads SGHKS; CDR2 reads YYEKEE (reference sequence). The V gene end was trimmed by 0 bases and the J gene end by 3 bases; junction bases not matched to a gene: 4. This CDR3 is built from 15 residues. CDR3 in amino acids: CASSLGGLASYEQYF. DNA of the CDR3: TGTGCCAGCAGCTTGGGGGGACTAGCCAGCTACGAGCAGTACTTC.

This clonotype was seen at least ten times. A read error may produce the germline difference seen at one junction end. CDR3 DNA sequence: TGTGCCAGCAGCTTAGCAGGGGGTCAAGAGACCCAGTACTTC. Protein product: CASSLAGGQETQYF. The chain couples TRBV12-3 or TRBV12-4 to TRBJ2-5, with 7 nucleotides matching TRBD1. The CDR3 spans 14 residues.

The sample holds many counts of this clonotype. The rearrangement links TRBV11-2 to TRBJ2-1; 8 nucleotides align to TRBD2. The length of the CDR3 is 15 residues. Trimming removed 5 bases from V and 6 bases from J; junction bases left unmatched: 9. Germline lookup yields CDR1 SGHAT and CDR2 FQNNGV. Here the CDR3 reads CASSARGTSGNEQFF. As DNA, the CDR3 is TGTGCCAGCAGCGCACGAGGAACTAGCGGCAATGAGCAGTTCTTC.

This clonotype was detected only a few times. The chain recombines TRBV6-5 with TRBJ2-1; TRBD2 matches 7 bases. The CDR3 has 15 amino acids. Germline CDR1 reads MNHEY; CDR2 reads SVGAGI. The V gene end was trimmed by 1 base and the J gene end by 6 bases; junction bases not matched to a gene: 6. The CDR3 is CASSYWGGEGNEQFF. The CDR3 bases are TGTGCCAGCAGTTACTGGGGGGGAGAGGGCAATGAGCAGTTCTTC.

V gene TRBV12-3 or TRBV12-4 combines with J gene TRBJ1-1; D is perhaps TRBD1 (6 bases). The V end lost 2 bases, the J end lost 7 bases, and 11 bases lay between the germline ends. This CDR3 region has 13 residues. CDR3 nucleotide sequence: TGTGCCAGCAGTTTAATGGGGGCGGATGAAGCTTTCTTT. It translates to CASSLMGADEAFF.

In this sample, this clonotype turned up many times. V usage is TRBV15 and J usage is TRBJ2-2, with a possible D match to TRBD1 (5 bases). Germline assignment: CDR1 LNHNV and CDR2 YYDKDF (reference sequence). Trimming shortened V by 3 bases and J by 1 base, and 9 bases separated the two germline ends. This CDR3 spans 15 amino acids. This CDR3 is CATSSETVNTGELFF. CDR3 nucleotide sequence: TGTGCCACCAGCAGCGAGACAGTGAACACCGGGGAGCTGTTTTTT.

Many counts were recorded for this clonotype. The chain uses TRBV2 and TRBJ2-7; TRBD1 matches at 8 bases. The CDR3 loop spans 16 amino acids. V was pared by 6 bases and J by 7 bases, with 17 bases of the junction left unmatched. The V gene's germline CDR1 is SNHLY and CDR2 FYNNEI. The CDR3 DNA follows: TGTGCCAGCAGCCCCAGGGGGCCCCTCCGTTTCGGAGAGCAGTACGTC. Translating gives CASSPRGPLRFGEQYV.

This sequence joins TRBV29-1 and TRBJ2-7, with D perhaps given as TRBD1 or TRBD2 (5 bases each). Germline CDR1 reads SQVTM; CDR2 reads ANQGSEA. CDR3 size: 12 residues. Deletions cut 7 bases from V and 5 bases from J, with 15 bases between. For the CDR3, the DNA is TGCAGCGCCGAAACGGGGCGGGACGAGCAGTACTTC. As protein: CSAETGRDEQYF.

Ten or more counts support this clonotype. The chain links TRBV5-1 to TRBJ2-1, with D possibly being TRBD2 (6 bases). V was shortened by 2 bases and J by 7 bases, with 10 bases between the two germline ends. Germline CDR1 and CDR2: SGHRS and YFSETQ. The CDR3 spans 13 residues. CDR3 sequence (DNA): TGCGCCAGCAGCTTCGGACTAAGGAATGAGCAGTTCTTC. The encoded protein is CASSFGLRNEQFF.

A few counts support this clonotype. The rearrangement uses TRBV20-1 and TRBJ2-1; a possible D gene is TRBD1 (6 bases). V was pared by 6 bases and J by 7 bases, with 13 bases between. Germline V gene sequence: CDR1 DFQATT, CDR2 SNEGSKA (reference sequence). The CDR3 covers 12 residues. The CDR3 DNA reads TGCAGTGCAAACAGGGTTTTGAATGAGCAGTTCTTC. It translates to CSANRVLNEQFF.

There are many counts of this clonotype. The chain recombines TRBV9 with TRBJ2-2, with D perhaps TRBD2 (5 bases). Trimming shortened V by 0 bases and J by 7 bases, and 13 bases separated the two germline ends. Per germline, CDR1 SGDLS and CDR2 YYNGEE. The CDR3 covers 15 residues. The CDR3 DNA reads as TGTGCCAGCAGCGTAGAGTGGCTAGCTGACGGGGAGCTGTTTTTT. Translating it yields CASSVEWLADGELFF.

This chain connects TRBV7-9 to TRBJ1-4; no definite D call. This CDR3 has 12 amino acids. Germline loops: CDR1 SEHNR, CDR2 FQNEAQ (reference sequence). The V and J ends lost 5 bases and 2 bases respectively, with 3 bases between them. The CDR3 here is CASSPTNEKLFF. CDR3 bases: TGTGCCAGCAGCCCGACTAATGAAAAACTGTTTTTT.

This clonotype was counted many times. V gene TRBV3-1 combines with J gene TRBJ1-4; D unclear. Germline CDR1 and CDR2: LGHDT and YNNKEL (reference sequence). The CDR3 runs 16 residues. V lost 0 bases, J lost 8 bases, and 16 bases lay in between. The CDR3 is CASSQEGAAETEKLFF. The CDR3 nucleotides read TGTGCCAGCAGCCAAGAAGGAGCGGCTGAAACCGAAAAACTGTTTTTT.

This clonotype was counted many times. The CDR3 reads CAISGISRADRRPYEQYF. Here the CDR3 DNA reads TGTGCCATCAGTGGTATATCTCGGGCGGACAGGCGTCCCTACGAGCAGTACTTC. This rearrangement joins TRBV10-3 to TRBJ2-7; 7 nucleotides align to TRBD1. The length of the CDR3 is 18 residues. V lost 4 bases to trimming and J lost 2 bases; unmatched junction nucleotides: 17. Germline values: CDR1 ENHRY, CDR2 SYGVKD.

The rearrangement uses TRBV6-1 and TRBJ1-5, with 10 bases aligning to TRBD1. The germline V gene encodes CDR1 MNHNS and CDR2 SASEGT. There are 16 residues in the CDR3. Trimming removed 6 bases from V and 4 bases from J; junction bases left unmatched: 9. CDR3 DNA: TGTGCCAGCAGCCTGACAGGGGGCGTGAAGAATCAGCCCCAGCATTTT. As protein: CASSLTGGVKNQPQHF.

V and J are TRBV29-1 and TRBJ2-5; the D call may be TRBD1 or TRBD2 (5 bases each). CDR1 is SQVTM, CDR2 ANQGSEA, per germline. The CDR3 covers 16 residues. Trimming pared 3 bases from V and 2 bases from J, leaving 19 bases between. CDR3: CSVEWWTHRRQETQYF. CDR3 in DNA: TGCAGCGTTGAGTGGTGGACCCACAGGAGGCAAGAGACCCAGTACTTC.

This clonotype was detected many times. The chain employs TRBV7-2 and TRBJ2-7, with 7 bases aligning to TRBD1. V was clipped by 3 bases and J by 3 bases; unmatched bases: 2. The V gene's germline CDR1 is SGHTA and CDR2 FQGNSA. The CDR3 sequence is 13 residues long. The CDR3 DNA reads TGTGCCAGCAGCTTTCGGACAGGCTACGAGCAGTACGTC. Residues: CASSFRTGYEQYV.

The chain is built from TRBV5-6 and TRBJ2-7, with TRBD1 identical over 8 bases. V shed 2 bases, J shed 5 bases, and the junction held 6 bases outside the gene matches. This CDR3 contains 14 residues. CDR1 and CDR2 (germline): SGHDT, YYEEEE. In nucleotides, the CDR3 is TGTGCCAGCAGCTTCTCGGACAGGGCCCACGAGCAGTACTTC. Encoded protein: CASSFSDRAHEQYF.

CDR3 in amino acids: CASRGLAYAYNEQFF. Here the CDR3 DNA reads TGTGCCAGCAGAGGACTAGCGTATGCCTACAATGAGCAGTTCTTC. The V call is TRBV12-3 or TRBV12-4, the J call TRBJ2-1; 9 bases map to TRBD2. This CDR3 is 15 amino acids long. The V gene end was trimmed by 6 bases and the J gene end by 2 bases; junction bases not matched to a gene: 5.